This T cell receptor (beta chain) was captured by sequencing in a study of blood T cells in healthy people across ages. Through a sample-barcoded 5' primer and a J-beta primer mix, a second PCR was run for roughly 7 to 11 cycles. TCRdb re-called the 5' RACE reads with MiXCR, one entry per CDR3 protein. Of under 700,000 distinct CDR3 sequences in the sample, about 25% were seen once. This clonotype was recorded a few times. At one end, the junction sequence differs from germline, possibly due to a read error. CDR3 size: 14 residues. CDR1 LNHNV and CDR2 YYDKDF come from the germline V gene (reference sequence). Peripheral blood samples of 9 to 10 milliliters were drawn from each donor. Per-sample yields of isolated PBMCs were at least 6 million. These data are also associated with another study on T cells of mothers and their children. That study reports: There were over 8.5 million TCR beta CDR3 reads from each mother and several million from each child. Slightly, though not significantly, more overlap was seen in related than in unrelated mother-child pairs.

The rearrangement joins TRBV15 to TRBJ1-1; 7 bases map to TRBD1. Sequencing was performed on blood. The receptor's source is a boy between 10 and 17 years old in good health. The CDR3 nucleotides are TGTACCACCAGCTACTCCGGGACAGCTTCCGGAGCTTTCTTT. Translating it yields CTTSYSGTASGAFF.